This T cell receptor (beta chain) was retrieved from a study of identical twins. V shed 1 base and J shed 2 bases, with 8 bases lying between them. The CDR3 runs to 13 residues. Germline CDR1 and CDR2: DFQATT and SNEGSKA (reference sequence). TCRdb analysed the 5' RACE reads with MiXCR anew, one entry per CDR3 protein. Here the sample spans approximately 890,000 distinct CDR3 sequences, more than 9% being singletons. These data are also associated with another study on yellow fever vaccine responses in identical twins.

This sequence originates from a woman between 18 and 30 years old in good health. The chain combines TRBV20-1 with TRBJ1-2, with D possibly being TRBD1 (5 bases). The sample was PBMCs. CDR3 bases: TGCAGTGCTAGAGGGGACGTAAACTATGGCTACACCTTC. It specifies CSARGDVNYGYTF.